Below, 16 T cell receptor beta chains from the same sample are listed, as sequenced in a study of shared T cell receptors in the human thymus. Assay: immunoSEQ multiplex PCR; the TCRdb copy retains only in-frame clones and omits some. The table has some 760,000 clones, roughly 85% seen once. The sample also formed part of further work on human thymus T cells.

Specimen: thymocytes. The receptors were sampled from a girl less than two years old with a congenital heart defect.

V is TRBV5-1 and J is TRBJ1-4; D is perhaps TRBD1 (6 bases). Germline lookup yields CDR1 SGHRS and CDR2 YFSETQ. The V end was cut by 7 bases, the J end by 4 bases, with 17 bases between. The CDR3 is made up of 15 amino acids. For the CDR3, the DNA is TGCGCCAGCCGGGGGGGCGTTACAGTTAATGAAAAACTGTTTTTT. This translates into CASRGGVTVNEKLFF.

V and J are TRBV7-9 and TRBJ2-1; 9 bases agree with TRBD2. Germline lookup yields CDR1 SEHNR and CDR2 FQNEAQ (reference sequence). V shed 4 bases and J 6 bases; nucleotides not matched to a gene: 7. The CDR3 has 15 residues. DNA of the CDR3: TGTGCCAGCAGCTCCTGCGGGGGGGCCGCCAATGAGCAGTTCTTC. Encoded protein: CASSSCGGAANEQFF. The full variable domain, with the rest looked up from reference TRBV7-9 and TRBJ2-1, is DTGVSQNPRHKITKRGQNVTFRCDPISEHNRLYWYRQTLGQGPEFLTYFQNEAQLEKSRLLSDRFSAERPKGSFSTLEIQRTEQGDSAMYLCASSSCGGAANEQFFGPGTRLTVL.

As to this clone: A read error may produce the germline difference seen at one junction end. The chain uses TRBV6-5 and TRBJ2-7, with 7 bases that match TRBD1. Per the germline V gene, CDR1 is MNHEY and CDR2 is SVGAGI. This CDR3 has 16 residues. CDR3 sequence (DNA): TGTGCCAGCAGCTACTTCCGGGGACAGAGGGTTCGGGAGCAGTACTTC. Encoded protein: CASSYFRGQRVREQYF.

In regard to this clone: Germline is not matched at one junction end, which may reflect a read error. The V and J genes are TRBV7-9 and TRBJ1-4; 10 bases line up with TRBD1. The CDR3 is made up of 11 amino acids. Germline loops: CDR1 SEHNR, CDR2 FQNEAQ (reference sequence). The CDR3 DNA reads as TGTGCCAGCAGCCCGGGACAGGGGATAGTTTTT. Its translation is CASSPGQGIVF.

This sequence joins TRBV9 and TRBJ1-2; TRBD1 aligns across 7 bases. Losses at the gene ends were 0 bases for V and 2 bases for J; bases not matched to a gene: 4. Germline assignment: CDR1 SGDLS and CDR2 YYNGEE. CDR3 length equals 15 residues. The CDR3 DNA follows: TGTGCCAGCAGCGTAGTTGGGGACAGCAACTATGGCTACACCTTC. Residues: CASSVVGDSNYGYTF.

This chain uses TRBV9 with TRBJ2-2; weak D call: TRBD2 (5 bases). CDR1 is SGDLS and CDR2 is YYNGEE in the germline V gene. The CDR3 has 15 residues. With 0 bases removed from V and 8 bases from J, the gap between germline ends came to 14 bases. CDR3 bases: TGTGCCAGCAGCGTAGCGGCCCGGGAACCGGGGGAGCTGTTTTTT. Protein product: CASSVAAREPGELFF.

This clone has just one count. The V call is TRBV5-1, the J call TRBJ2-5; 9 bases map to TRBD2. Trimming at V came to 0 bases and at J to 3 bases, leaving 12 bases not matched to a gene. CDR1 and CDR2 from the germline V gene are SGHRS and YFSETQ. The CDR3 length is 18 residues. The CDR3 DNA reads TGCGCCAGCAGCTTGGTGTTTAGGGCTAGCGGGAACAAAGAGACCCAGTACTTC. Protein: CASSLVFRASGNKETQYF.

The chain joins TRBV5-4 to TRBJ2-5, with a weak D call TRBD2 (5 bases). The J call is doubtful: the DNA matches TRBJ2-7 better. The CDR3 is 13 residues long. CDR1 and CDR2 (germline): SGHNT, YYREEE (reference sequence). CDR3 sequence (DNA): TGTGCCAGCAGCTTAGGACTTTTCTACGAGCAGTACTTC. Amino acids: CASSLGLFYEQYF.

V usage is TRBV15 and J usage is TRBJ1-6, with a possible D match to TRBD1 (6 bases). V dropped 8 bases and J dropped 6 bases, with 14 bases sitting between them. CDR3 length equals 14 residues. Germline-derived CDR1 and CDR2 are LNHNV and YYDKDF (reference sequence). CDR3 DNA: TGTGCCACCTTAGGGGGTCCAAGTAATTCACCCCTCCACTTT. Protein sequence: CATLGGPSNSPLHF. The variable domain in full, completed from reference TRBV15 and TRBJ1-6, reads DAMVIQNPRYQVTQFGKPVTLSCSQTLNHNVMYWYQQKSSQAPKLLFHYYDKDFNNEADTPDNFQSRRPNTSFCFLDIRSPGLGDTAMYLCATLGGPSNSPLHFGNGTRLTVT.

The chain is built from TRBV4-1 and TRBJ1-2; TRBD1 matches 7 bases. With V trimmed by 3 bases and J by 3 bases, 4 bases remained unmatched. CDR1 and CDR2 from the germline V gene are MGHRA and YSYEKL. The CDR3 has 14 amino acids. CDR3 bases: TGCGCCAGCAGCCACACAACAGGGGACTATGGCTACACCTTC. Translating it yields CASSHTTGDYGYTF.

The chain carries TRBV5-1 and TRBJ2-7, with D perhaps matching TRBD1 (6 bases). The CDR3 consists of 19 residues. Germline CDR1 is SGHRS and CDR2 is YFSETQ. V lost 4 bases and J lost 5, with 31 bases in between. CDR3 sequence: CASSHAGFRGFKGINEQYF. DNA of the CDR3: TGCGCCAGCAGCCACGCCGGTTTTAGGGGGTTTAAGGGGATCAACGAGCAGTACTTC.

CDR3 protein: CASSQEYGDSNQPQHF. CDR3 DNA: TGCGCCAGCAGCCAAGAATACGGGGATAGCAATCAGCCCCAGCATTTT. V usage is TRBV4-1 and J usage is TRBJ1-5; D gene unclear. V gave up 0 bases and J gave up 0 bases, with 9 bases separating them. CDR3 length: 16 amino acids. The germline gives CDR1 MGHRA, CDR2 YSYEKL.

This chain connects TRBV7-2 to TRBJ2-5; no reliable D call. V lost 1 base to trimming and J lost 5 bases, with 17 bases between them. Germline V gene lookup returns CDR1 SGHTA and CDR2 FQGNSA. The CDR3 sequence is 16 residues long. CDR3 sequence: CASSLGTVKFRETQYF. For the CDR3, the DNA is TGTGCCAGCAGCTTAGGAACAGTAAAGTTTCGGGAGACCCAGTACTTC.

This chain connects TRBV9 to TRBJ1-4; 9 bases line up with TRBD1. Germline V lookup: CDR1 SGDLS, CDR2 YYNGEE. This CDR3 region has 15 residues. Trimming took 3 bases from V and 5 from J; bases not matched to a gene: 5. The CDR3 DNA reads as TGTGCCAGCAGCGCCGTCGGGACAGGGAATGAAAAACTGTTTTTT. The encoded protein is CASSAVGTGNEKLFF.

The chain couples TRBV7-3 to TRBJ2-6; 12 bases are shared with TRBD1. The CDR3 spans 20 residues. The trim removed 5 bases at V and 0 bases at J, leaving 11 bases unmatched. From germline, CDR1 is SGHTA and CDR2 FQGTGA. The CDR3 sequence is CASSPHRDRGLGSGANVLTF. In DNA form, the CDR3 reads TGTGCCAGCAGCCCGCACCGGGACAGGGGGCTAGGCTCTGGGGCCAACGTCCTGACTTTC.

The chain is built from TRBV29-1 and TRBJ2-1; a weak D match, TRBD1 (6 bases). Germline V gene lookup returns CDR1 SQVTM and CDR2 ANQGSEA. The CDR3 has 12 amino acids. The V end lost 6 bases, the J end lost 7 bases, and 13 bases lay between the germline ends. Here the CDR3 reads CSVYRAGNEQFF. DNA of the CDR3: TGCAGCGTCTACAGGGCCGGGAATGAGCAGTTCTTC.